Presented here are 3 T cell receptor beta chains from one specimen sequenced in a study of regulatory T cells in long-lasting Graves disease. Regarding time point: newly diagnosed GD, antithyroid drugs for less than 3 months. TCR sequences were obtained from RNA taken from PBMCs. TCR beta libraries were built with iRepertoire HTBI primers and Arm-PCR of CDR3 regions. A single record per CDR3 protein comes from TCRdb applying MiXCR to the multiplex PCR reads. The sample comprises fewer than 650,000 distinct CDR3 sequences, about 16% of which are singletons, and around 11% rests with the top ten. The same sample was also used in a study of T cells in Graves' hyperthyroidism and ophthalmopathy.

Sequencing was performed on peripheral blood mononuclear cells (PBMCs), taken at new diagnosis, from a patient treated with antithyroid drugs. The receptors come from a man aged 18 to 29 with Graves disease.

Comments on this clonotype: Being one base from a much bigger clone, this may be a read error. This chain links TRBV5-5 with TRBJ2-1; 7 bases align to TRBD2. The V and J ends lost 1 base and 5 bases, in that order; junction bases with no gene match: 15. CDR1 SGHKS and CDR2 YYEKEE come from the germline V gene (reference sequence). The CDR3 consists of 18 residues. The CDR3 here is CASSLFGSGVSPNNEQFF. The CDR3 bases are TGTGCCAGCAGCTTGTTCGGAAGCGGGGTCTCGCCTAACAATGAGCAGTTCTTC.

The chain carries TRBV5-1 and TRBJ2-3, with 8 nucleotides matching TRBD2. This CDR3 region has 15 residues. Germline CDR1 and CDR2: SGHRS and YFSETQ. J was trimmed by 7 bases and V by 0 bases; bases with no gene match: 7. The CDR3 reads CASSLGGLALHTQYF. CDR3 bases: TGCGCCAGCAGCTTGGGAGGACTAGCATTACATACGCAGTATTTT.

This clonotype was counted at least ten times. The CDR3 DNA is TGCAGCGTTGGGGGGACTTACGAGCAGTACTTC. Residues: CSVGGTYEQYF. The chain carries TRBV29-1 and TRBJ2-7; TRBD2 is a possible D gene (6 bases). This CDR3 has 11 amino acids. Germline loops: CDR1 SQVTM, CDR2 ANQGSEA. The V end was cut by 4 bases, the J end by 4 bases, with 8 bases between.